This entry lists 30 T cell receptor beta chains sequenced from one sample in a study of OX40 agonist ivuxolimab in advanced cancers. Library preparation was by the immunoSEQ multiplex PCR assay. Not all clones reach the TCRdb copy of this immuneACCESS table, which keeps in-frame sequences only. Checked studies attribute under half of the gap to unresolved V genes and leave the rest unexplained. The sample has 70,000 to 90,000 clones on record, around 81% of them singletons. The top ten clonotypes cover roughly 1.9% of the sample. The sequenced sample was CD4+ or CD8+ T cells sorted from blood, obtained in a trial of the OX40 agonist ivuxolimab. The source is an adult with an advanced solid tumor such as melanoma, head and neck, liver or kidney cancer.

This chain links TRBV5-1 with TRBJ1-6; D is ambiguous. Germline loops: CDR1 SGHRS, CDR2 YFSETQ. The V end was cut by 4 bases, the J end by 5 bases, with 13 bases between. The CDR3 covers 15 residues. The chain's CDR3 is CASSPRTVDNSPLHF. CDR3 nucleotides: TGCGCCAGCAGCCCCCGGACGGTCGATAATTCACCCCTCCACTTT.

The CDR3: CAWSVGQETQYF. The CDR3 DNA is TGTGCCTGGAGTGTTGGCCAAGAGACCCAGTACTTC. The genes are TRBV30 and TRBJ2-5; D gene ambiguous. Germline CDR1 reads GTSNPN; CDR2 reads SVGIG (reference sequence). The CDR3 runs 12 residues. The V end lost 0 bases, the J end lost 1 base, and 3 bases lay between the germline ends.

This clone was observed a few times. This chain connects TRBV7-9 to TRBJ2-2; unclear D gene. CDR1 is SEHNR, CDR2 FQNEAQ, per germline (reference sequence). Trimming took 5 bases from V and 4 from J, leaving 8 bases between them. The CDR3 covers 13 residues. The CDR3 sequence is CASSLGSTGELFF. Written as DNA, the CDR3 is TGTGCCAGCAGCCTGGGAAGCACCGGGGAGCTGTTTTTT. The full variable domain, its missing parts supplied by reference TRBV7-9 and TRBJ2-2, is DTGVSQNPRHKITKRGQNVTFRCDPISEHNRLYWYRQTLGQGPEFLTYFQNEAQLEKSRLLSDRFSAERPKGSFSTLEIQRTEQGDSAMYLCASSLGSTGELFFGEGSRLTVL.

V usage is TRBV19 and J usage is TRBJ1-2; no clear D. The CDR3 covers 11 residues. Trimming took 8 bases from V and 13 from J, leaving 17 bases between them. CDR1 is LNHDA and CDR2 is SQIVND in the germline V gene (reference sequence). CDR3 DNA sequence: TGTGCCAGTTCCTCCCCTCTTGTCGCCACCTTC. This translates into CASSSPLVATF.

This clone was observed a handful of times. The V and J genes are TRBV9 and TRBJ1-1; unclear D gene. V lost 0 bases and J 1 base, leaving 7 bases between the germline ends. The CDR3 has 14 amino acids. The germline V gene has CDR1 SGDLS and CDR2 YYNGEE. CDR3 amino acids: CASSVGGSNTEAFF. CDR3 coding DNA: TGTGCCAGCAGCGTAGGGGGATCGAACACTGAAGCTTTCTTT. Filled out from reference TRBV9 and TRBJ1-1, the complete variable domain reads DSGVTQTPKHLITATGQRVTLRCSPRSGDLSVYWYQQSLDQGLQFLIQYYNGEERAKGNILERFSAQQFPDLHSELNLSSLELGDSALYFCASSVGGSNTEAFFGQGTRLTVV.

The chain is built from TRBV14 and TRBJ1-4; D is uncertain. The CDR3 has 15 residues. Germline CDR1 and CDR2: SGHDN and FVKESK. The V end lost 4 bases, the J end lost 7 bases, and 16 bases lay between the germline ends. CDR3 amino acids: CASSRRRDRTEKLFF. The CDR3 nucleotides are TGTGCCAGCAGCCGAAGGCGGGATCGGACTGAAAAACTGTTTTTT.

A few counts support this clone. The chain uses TRBV7-8 and TRBJ1-3; the D is unclear. CDR1 and CDR2 (germline): SGHVS, FQNEAQ. The CDR3 has 13 amino acids. V gave up 1 base and J gave up 4 bases, with 5 bases separating them. CDR3 sequence: CASSLDRGNTIYF. The CDR3 DNA follows: TGTGCCAGCAGCTTAGATCGGGGAAACACCATATATTTT.

V usage is TRBV19 and J usage is TRBJ2-7; the D gene could be TRBD1 or TRBD2 (6 bases each). CDR1 is LNHDA, CDR2 SQIVND, per germline (reference sequence). Trimming removed 6 bases at V and 6 bases at J, with 12 bases between. This CDR3 comprises 12 residues. In DNA, the CDR3 is TGTGCCAGTAGCACAGGGAGGCTCGAGCAGTACTTC. Translation gives CASSTGRLEQYF.

The J gene is TRBJ1-2, the V gene TRBV7-2; D possibly corresponds to TRBD1 (5 bases). Trimming removed 5 bases from V and 1 base from J, with 14 bases in between. The V gene's germline CDR1 is SGHTA and CDR2 FQGNSA. This CDR3 region has 15 residues. Here the CDR3 DNA reads TGTGCCAGCAGCCCGTCCGGGACGAATAACTATGGCTACACCTTC. It codes for CASSPSGTNNYGYTF.

The V gene is TRBV9, the J gene TRBJ2-7, with TRBD2 identical over 7 bases. Losses at the gene ends were 4 bases for V and 5 bases for J; bases not matched to a gene: 9. Looked up from germline, CDR1 is SGDLS and CDR2 is YYNGEE. The CDR3 runs to 14 residues. CDR3 nucleotides: TGTGCCAGCAGCCCAAGCGGGGCCCGGAACGAGCAGTACTTC. It yields the protein CASSPSGARNEQYF.

This clone has only one observation. V usage is TRBV11-2 and J usage is TRBJ2-3, with a possible D match to TRBD2 (6 bases). CDR3 length: 17 residues. CDR1 SGHAT and CDR2 FQNNGV come from the germline V gene. The ends were cut back, 2 bases at V and 1 base at J, with 16 bases in the middle. Here the CDR3 reads CASSLTPVGGGTDTQYF. In nucleotides, the CDR3 is TGTGCCAGCAGCTTAACCCCAGTGGGCGGGGGCACAGATACGCAGTATTTT.

The rearrangement links TRBV4-2 to TRBJ1-5; tentatively, D is TRBD1 (5 bases). CDR3 length equals 15 residues. Germline CDR1 reads LGHNA; CDR2 reads YNFKEQ. Trimming shortened V by 1 base and J by 3 bases, and 10 bases separated the two germline ends. The CDR3 sequence: CASSQAGGPNQPQHF. CDR3 nucleotides: TGTGCCAGCAGCCAAGCGGGGGGTCCCAATCAGCCCCAGCATTTT.

The chain carries TRBV4-2 and TRBJ2-2; 10 nucleotides line up with TRBD2. J gave up 6 bases and V 0 bases, and 7 bases lay outside the gene matches. From germline, CDR1 is LGHNA and CDR2 YNFKEQ. The CDR3 runs to 17 residues. The CDR3 nucleotides read TGTGCCAGCAGCCAAGATCCCGGGACTAGCGAGGCCGGGGAGCTGTTTTTT. Its translation: CASSQDPGTSEAGELFF.

This clone was observed once. The rearrangement joins TRBV7-2 to TRBJ1-2, with D uncertain. The V end lost 5 bases, the J end lost 8 bases, and 9 bases lay between the germline ends. CDR1 and CDR2 (germline): SGHTA, FQGNSA. The CDR3 length is 11 residues. The CDR3 reads CASSSYGGYTF. The CDR3 DNA sequence: TGTGCCAGCAGCAGTTATGGGGGCTACACCTTC.

V usage is TRBV7-2 and J usage is TRBJ2-7; 8 nucleotides match TRBD2. This CDR3 region has 14 residues. CDR1 SGHTA and CDR2 FQGNSA come from the germline V gene. The V and J ends lost 5 bases and 3 bases, in that order; junction bases with no gene match: 6. The CDR3 loop reads CASSRTSLNYEQYF. DNA of the CDR3: TGTGCCAGCAGCCGGACTAGCCTAAACTACGAGCAGTACTTC. Full variable domain (outside the CDR3, taken from reference TRBV7-2 and TRBJ2-7): GAGVSQSPSNKVTEKGKDVELRCDPISGHTALYWYRQSLGQGLEFLIYFQGNSAPDKSGLPSDRFSAERTGGSVSTLTIQRTQQEDSAVYLCASSRTSLNYEQYFGPGTRLTVT.

This clone was found a few times. The chain carries TRBV5-4 and TRBJ1-2; D gene unclear. The germline V gene has CDR1 SGHNT and CDR2 YYREEE (reference sequence). The V gene lost 0 bases and the J gene lost 8 bases, with 11 bases spanning the gap. The CDR3 covers 13 residues. The CDR3 DNA follows: TGTGCCAGCAGCTTGGAGAGGGTTGGAGGCTACACCTTC. It codes for CASSLERVGGYTF.

The chain combines TRBV5-6 with TRBJ1-5, with D perhaps matching TRBD1 (6 bases). This CDR3 has 14 amino acids. Germline CDR1 is SGHDT and CDR2 is YYEEEE. V was trimmed by 3 bases and J by 2 bases, leaving 9 bases between them. This CDR3 is CASSSSGGNQPQHF. CDR3 in DNA: TGTGCCAGCAGCTCATCAGGGGGCAATCAGCCCCAGCATTTT.

V and J are TRBV6-5 and TRBJ1-1; D gene unclear. Per the germline V gene, CDR1 is MNHEY and CDR2 is SVGAGI. Between the trimmed V and J ends, which lost 0 bases and 1 base, there was a span of 12 bases. The CDR3 covers 16 residues. CDR3 nucleotides: TGTGCCAGCAGTTACTCGAGAGGCTGGGCGAACACTGAAGCTTTCTTT. It yields the protein CASSYSRGWANTEAFF.

This chain links TRBV9 with TRBJ2-5; D call uncertain. There are 11 residues in the CDR3. The germline V and J ends were trimmed by 2 bases and 5 bases, with 4 bases remaining between them. Per germline, CDR1 SGDLS and CDR2 YYNGEE. The CDR3 sequence: CASSVAETQYF. DNA of the CDR3: TGTGCCAGCAGCGTTGCCGAGACCCAGTACTTC.

The chain uses TRBV28 and TRBJ1-2, with 8 bases fitting TRBD1. V was pared by 6 bases and J by 5 bases, with 11 bases of the junction left unmatched. This CDR3 region has 15 residues. Germline V CDR1 and CDR2: MDHEN, SYDVKM. This CDR3 is CASRPGTGATYGYTF. The CDR3 nucleotides are TGTGCCAGCAGACCAGGGACAGGAGCTACGTATGGCTACACCTTC.

This chain uses TRBV11-3 with TRBJ2-6; D gene uncertain. CDR1 is SGHNT, CDR2 YENEEA, per germline. Trimming cost V 6 bases and J 0 bases, with 18 bases left between them. The CDR3 length is 18 residues. The CDR3 reads CASRHRSAADSGANVLTF. The CDR3 coding sequence is TGTGCCAGCAGGCATCGCTCGGCCGCAGACTCTGGGGCCAACGTCCTGACTTTC.

The chain carries TRBV5-4 and TRBJ2-2, with D perhaps assigned TRBD1 or TRBD2 (5 bases each). This CDR3 comprises 15 residues. Germline values: CDR1 SGHNT, CDR2 YYREEE (reference sequence). Trimming cost V 5 bases and J 2 bases, with 13 bases left between them. The DNA of the CDR3 is TGTGCCAGCAGGGCGGACGGGACCAACACCGGGGAGCTGTTTTTT. This codes for CASRADGTNTGELFF.

The chain links TRBV29-1 to TRBJ2-1; 8 bases are shared with TRBD2. Trimming at V came to 5 bases and at J to 6 bases, leaving 6 bases not matched to a gene. The CDR3 is made up of 13 amino acids. Germline V gene data show CDR1 as SQVTM and CDR2 as ANQGSEA. The CDR3 here is CSVPGLDFNEQFF. CDR3 bases: TGCAGCGTTCCGGGACTAGACTTCAATGAGCAGTTCTTC.

In this sample, this clone turned up a few times. The chain joins TRBV9 to TRBJ1-1; D may be TRBD1 (6 bases). The V gene lost 4 bases and the J gene lost 8 bases, with 15 bases spanning the gap. CDR1 is SGDLS, CDR2 YYNGEE, per germline. CDR3 length: 13 residues. The CDR3 sequence is CASSPGWGPEAFF. In DNA form, the CDR3 reads TGTGCCAGCAGCCCCGGGTGGGGGCCCGAAGCTTTCTTT. The full variable domain, with the rest looked up from reference TRBV9 and TRBJ1-1, is DSGVTQTPKHLITATGQRVTLRCSPRSGDLSVYWYQQSLDQGLQFLIQYYNGEERAKGNILERFSAQQFPDLHSELNLSSLELGDSALYFCASSPGWGPEAFFGQGTRLTVV.

V is TRBV5-8 and J is TRBJ2-6; D is perhaps TRBD1 or TRBD2 (6 bases each). Trimming removed 0 bases at V and 0 bases at J, with 16 bases between. CDR3 length: 19 residues. Germline CDR1 reads SGHTS; CDR2 reads YDEGEE. CDR3 in amino acids: CASSLVGGHDLSGANVLTF. CDR3 bases: TGTGCCAGCAGCTTGGTGGGGGGACACGACCTCTCTGGGGCCAACGTCCTGACTTTC.

This chain uses TRBV2 with TRBJ1-1; the D gene is possibly TRBD1 (5 bases). From germline, CDR1 is SNHLY and CDR2 FYNNEI. CDR3 length: 15 amino acids. V was shortened by 6 bases and J by 0 bases, with 14 bases between the two germline ends. CDR3 loop: CASSPGRSMNTEAFF. The CDR3, as DNA: TGTGCCAGCAGCCCGGGACGGTCTATGAACACTGAAGCTTTCTTT.

V gene TRBV5-3 combines with J gene TRBJ2-3; the match to TRBD2 covers 9 bases. TRBV5-3 is sorted into the ORF group, with uncertain function. There are 19 residues in the CDR3. Trimming at V came to 1 base and at J to 1 base, leaving 13 bases not matched to a gene. Here the CDR3 reads CARSLPAGTTSGCTDTQYF. The CDR3 DNA sequence: TGTGCCAGAAGCTTGCCTGCCGGGACGACTAGCGGATGCACAGATACGCAGTATTTT.

V is TRBV5-8 and J is TRBJ2-3; 9 nucleotides align to TRBD1. This CDR3 comprises 14 residues. V trimming: 3 bases; J trimming: 3 bases; junction bases outside the gene matches: 2. CDR1 SGHTS and CDR2 YDEGEE come from the germline V gene. The CDR3 region has the DNA TGTGCCAGCAGCTCCGGACAGGGGACAGATACGCAGTATTTT. Translated, it gives CASSSGQGTDTQYF.

The chain combines TRBV19 with TRBJ2-7; 8 bases agree with TRBD1. There are 15 residues in the CDR3. The V gene's germline CDR1 is LNHDA and CDR2 SQIVND (reference sequence). Unmatched junction bases numbered 7, after V lost 3 bases and J lost 3 bases. CDR3 sequence (DNA): TGTGCCAGTAGTATTTACAGGGGGGCTGGCTACGAGCAGTACTTC. This codes for CASSIYRGAGYEQYF.

This clone was counted once. J is TRBJ2-7 and V is TRBV13; 8 positions match TRBD1. Trimming took 5 bases from V and 2 from J; bases not matched to a gene: 8. The CDR3 length is 15 residues. CDR1 is PRHDT and CDR2 is FYEKMQ in the germline V gene (reference sequence). This CDR3 reads CASSMDRVLPYEQYF. The DNA for the CDR3 is TGTGCCAGCAGCATGGACAGGGTCCTCCCCTACGAGCAGTACTTC.